This T cell receptor (beta chain) was identified in a study of cytomegalovirus exposure and HLA in healthy donors. Whole-study findings and limits: About 87% or about 30% of the time was how often most TCR beta V segments were productive, according to an earlier analysis. A later analysis, which compared TCR beta chains of equal frequency, found the HLA-associated ones more clonally expanded.

V was cut by 4 bases and J by 6 bases, with 19 bases left in between. CDR1 and CDR2 from the germline V gene are SGHRS and YFSETQ. There are 15 residues in the CDR3. As to this clone: Its target is not known.

This PCR relied on a set of 60 Vbeta primers and 13 Jbeta primers. The table came from immunoSEQ multiplex PCR; TCRdb's copy has only in-frame clones and leaves some out. The table includes 65,000 to 100,000 clones, roughly 80% detected once. Sequencing was done on a sample of PBMCs. This TCR derives from a man aged 35 to 55 in good health and CMV-seronegative. The chain combines TRBV5-1 with TRBJ1-1; a possible D gene is TRBD1 (5 bases). The CDR3 bases are TGCGCCAGCAGCCCCAGGGCCCAGCTCGCGTCTGAAGCTTTCTTT. This codes for CASSPRAQLASEAFF.